Included here is one TCR beta chain sequence, with context. Antigen specificity is unknown. Germline V gene data show CDR1 as SGDLS and CDR2 as YYNGEE. The CDR3 sequence is 15 residues long. V was clipped by 4 bases and J by 4 bases, with 18 bases between them. The source of the sample is a study of radiotherapy plus CTLA-4 blockade in lung cancer. Study details: Objective responses arose in approximately 17% of patients, and 31% experienced disease control.

Focal radiation plus CTLA-4 blockade with ipilimumab was administered to patients who had chemo-refractory metastatic non-small-cell lung cancer. Measured with immunoSEQ multiplex PCR; TCRdb has only the in-frame clones, and not every one. Of about 87,000 clones detected, approximately 86% appear once; the ten largest clones hold 16%. Study-wide findings and caveats: There was expansion of tumor-derived TCR clones in blood after radiotherapy plus ipilimumab.

The chain has TRBV9 and TRBJ2-7; D remains ambiguous. Sequenced here: peripheral blood, sampled from a patient treated with radiotherapy plus ipilimumab. The origin of this receptor is a human donor with non-small cell lung cancer that progressed on radiotherapy plus ipilimumab. Written as DNA, the CDR3 is TGTGCCAGCAGCCCTAACGAGCGAGCAGTTTACGAGCAGTACTTC. Translated, it gives CASSPNERAVYEQYF.